The entry below gives a single T cell receptor (beta chain) sequence along with its context. CDR1 and CDR2 (germline): LGHDT, YNNKEL (reference sequence). The CDR3 loop spans 17 amino acids. Trimming stripped 0 bases from V and 6 bases from J, with 17 bases between. The entry originates in a study of blood T cell repertoires in COVID-19. The wider study: The United States, Italy and Spain provided the acute and convalescent COVID-19 samples. T cells, B-cell-depleted T cells, or PBMCs supplied cDNA or gDNA.

In the study's own analysis: Estimates of nucleated cell counts were drawn from the amplification of reference gene primers. Sequencing used immunoSEQ multiplex PCR; TCRdb keeps in-frame clones, though not all of them. The V and J calls and clone size were taken over from that table, and D and trimming were inferred from the DNA. This table has 200,000 to 300,000 clones, 86% appearing once. The receptor was isolated from a man at least 80 years old with acute or convalescent COVID-19. The chain has TRBV3-1 (or the pseudogene TRBV3-2) and TRBJ2-2, with D possibly matching TRBD2 (5 bases). Sequenced input: peripheral blood. The CDR3 sequence: CASSQDGLALLAGELFF. CDR3 nucleotide sequence: TGTGCCAGCAGCCAAGATGGGCTAGCCCTCCTCGCCGGGGAGCTGTTTTTT.